The 17 T cell receptor beta chains given below trace back to one sample, sequenced in a study of OX40 agonist ivuxolimab in advanced cancers. Clones were sequenced by immunoSEQ multiplex PCR, and TCRdb holds only the in-frame ones, with some missing. The table includes under 85,000 clones, just over 90% detected once. Sequences were derived from CD4+ or CD8+ T cells sorted from blood, sampled in a trial of the OX40 agonist ivuxolimab. The origin of the receptors is an adult with an advanced solid tumor such as melanoma, head and neck, liver or kidney cancer.

The V gene is TRBV27, the J gene TRBJ1-5; 7 bases are a match to TRBD1. The CDR3 has 14 residues. Germline loops: CDR1 MNHEY, CDR2 SMNVEV (reference sequence). Trimming at V came to 5 bases and at J to 8 bases, leaving 9 bases not matched to a gene. The CDR3 DNA follows: TGTGCCAGCAGTCACCGACAGGGTCCGAAGCCCCAGCATTTT. Protein sequence: CASSHRQGPKPQHF.

The V call is TRBV18, the J call TRBJ1-1, with TRBD1 as a possible D gene (6 bases). Between the trimmed V and J ends, which lost 3 bases and 4 bases, there was a span of 12 bases. The CDR3 covers 14 residues. Germline V gene lookup returns CDR1 KGHSH and CDR2 LQKENI. The CDR3 spells CASSPAGGTTEAFF. The CDR3 DNA reads TGTGCCAGCTCACCGGCGGGGGGCACCACTGAAGCTTTCTTT.

The CDR3 region has the DNA TGTGCCAGAAGCTTGGTTCCCATCCGGGCCCCTGAAGCTTTCTTT. Encoded protein: CARSLVPIRAPEAFF. The chain links TRBV5-3 to TRBJ1-1; no definite D call. TRBV5-3 is designated an ORF whose function remains uncertain. CDR3 length equals 15 residues. Trimming cost V 0 bases and J 6 bases, with 15 bases left between them.

This chain uses TRBV10-3 with TRBJ1-1, with TRBD1 matching 8 bases. Trimming cost V 3 bases and J 1 base; bases outside gene matches: 4. Germline-derived CDR1 and CDR2 are ENHRY and SYGVKD. This CDR3 region has 15 residues. For the CDR3, the DNA is TGTGCCATCAGTGAACTGGGACAGGCGAACACTGAAGCTTTCTTT. Its protein is CAISELGQANTEAFF.

To note about this clone: The same CDR3 is also encoded by other DNA sequences in this sample. This sequence joins TRBV7-9 and TRBJ2-3; D might be TRBD2 (6 bases). From germline, CDR1 is SEHNR and CDR2 FQNEAQ (reference sequence). The length of the CDR3 is 15 residues. V gave up 5 bases and J gave up 0 bases, with 12 bases separating them. The CDR3 DNA reads TGTGCCAGCAGCCTCAATAGCGGAAGCACAGATACGCAGTATTTT. Translation gives CASSLNSGSTDTQYF.

This chain joins TRBV13 and TRBJ2-1; no reliable D call. The V end was cut by 6 bases, the J end by 7 bases, with 10 bases between. Germline CDR1 reads PRHDT; CDR2 reads FYEKMQ (reference sequence). The CDR3 extends over 12 amino acids. CDR3 residues: CASSFSGNEQFF. CDR3 coding DNA: TGTGCCAGCAGTTTTAGTGGTAATGAGCAGTTCTTC.

V and J are TRBV27 and TRBJ2-3; 7 bases are a match to TRBD1. The CDR3 covers 14 residues. After removal of 4 bases from V and 6 bases from J, the junction contained 7 bases not matched to a gene. Germline V gene sequence: CDR1 MNHEY, CDR2 SMNVEV (reference sequence). CDR3 region: CASSSLLQGDTQYF. DNA for the CDR3: TGTGCCAGCAGTTCCCTTCTACAGGGGGATACGCAGTATTTT.

The genes are TRBV5-1 and TRBJ2-1; possible D gene TRBD1, 6 bases. Trimming removed 3 bases at V and 3 bases at J, with 19 bases between. CDR3 length: 17 residues. Germline CDR1 SGHRS, CDR2 YFSETQ. The CDR3 reads CASSYGVSQGIYNEQFF. In DNA, the CDR3 is TGCGCCAGCAGCTATGGCGTGTCGCAGGGGATCTACAATGAGCAGTTCTTC.

The V call is TRBV18, the J call TRBJ1-1, with 9 bases aligning to TRBD1. There are 15 residues in the CDR3. Germline loops: CDR1 KGHSH, CDR2 LQKENI. Trimming cost V 0 bases and J 4 bases; bases outside gene matches: 3. The CDR3 here is CASSPPDRGSTEAFF. Here the CDR3 DNA reads TGTGCCAGCTCACCACCGGACAGGGGTTCCACTGAAGCTTTCTTT.

This clone was observed a single time. The V call is TRBV7-3, the J call TRBJ2-3, with 8 bases fitting TRBD2. The CDR3 extends over 15 amino acids. V trimming: 5 bases; J trimming: 0 bases; junction bases outside the gene matches: 4. The germline CDR1 and CDR2 sequences are SGHTA and FQGTGA. The CDR3 loop reads CASSVSGRSTDTQYF. The DNA of the CDR3 is TGTGCCAGCAGCGTCAGCGGGAGAAGCACAGATACGCAGTATTTT.

This chain uses TRBV7-2 with TRBJ2-3; no reliable D call. The V end was cut by 2 bases, the J end by 3 bases, with 12 bases between. This CDR3 spans 15 amino acids. From germline, CDR1 is SGHTA and CDR2 FQGNSA. CDR3 loop: CASSLMRAQTDTQYF. The CDR3 DNA follows: TGTGCCAGCAGCTTAATGAGAGCCCAGACAGATACGCAGTATTTT.

The chain has TRBV5-1 and TRBJ2-4, with TRBD2 identical over 11 bases. Per germline, CDR1 SGHRS and CDR2 YFSETQ. The CDR3 has 19 amino acids. J gave up 1 base and V 2 bases, and 11 bases lay outside the gene matches. The CDR3 here is CASSFTAGTSGGAKNIQYF. The CDR3 nucleotides read TGCGCCAGCAGCTTTACCGCCGGGACTAGCGGTGGGGCCAAAAACATTCAGTACTTC.

The chain couples TRBV4-3 to TRBJ2-5; weak D call: TRBD2 (6 bases). The V end lost 0 bases, the J end lost 5 bases, and 19 bases lay between the germline ends. Germline values: CDR1 LGHNA, CDR2 YSLEER. This CDR3 spans 17 amino acids. CDR3 residues: CASSQDWGTSSSETQYF. DNA of the CDR3: TGCGCCAGCAGCCAAGATTGGGGGACTTCGTCGAGCGAGACCCAGTACTTC.

The chain joins TRBV11-3 to TRBJ2-7; 9 nucleotides align to TRBD2. J was trimmed by 4 bases and V by 8 bases; bases with no gene match: 12. The CDR3 sequence is 15 residues long. In germline, CDR1 is SGHNT, CDR2 YENEEA. CDR3 amino acids: CASRPDSGSPYEQYF. In DNA form, the CDR3 reads TGTGCCAGCCGACCGGATAGCGGGAGTCCTTACGAGCAGTACTTC.

In its sample, this clone was seen once. J is TRBJ2-2 and V is TRBV7-2; 11 nucleotides line up with TRBD2. The length of the CDR3 is 15 residues. V lost 6 bases to trimming and J lost 7 bases; unmatched junction nucleotides: 7. The germline CDR1 and CDR2 sequences are SGHTA and FQGNSA. CDR3 sequence (DNA): TGTGCCAGCAGTTCGACTAGCGGGATAAACGGGGAGCTGTTTTTT. The encoded protein is CASSSTSGINGELFF. Variable domain in full (rest from reference TRBV7-2 and TRBJ2-2): GAGVSQSPSNKVTEKGKDVELRCDPISGHTALYWYRQSLGQGLEFLIYFQGNSAPDKSGLPSDRFSAERTGGSVSTLTIQRTQQEDSAVYLCASSSTSGINGELFFGEGSRLTVL.

This rearrangement joins TRBV7-2 to TRBJ2-1, with 9 nucleotides matching TRBD2. The junction had 3 bases not matched to a gene; V was cut back by 3 bases and J by 9 bases. Germline values: CDR1 SGHTA, CDR2 FQGNSA. This CDR3 spans 13 amino acids. The CDR3 reads CASSFGGRAEQFF. The CDR3 coding sequence is TGTGCCAGCAGCTTCGGCGGGAGGGCTGAGCAGTTCTTC.

This clone was detected a few times. The chain joins TRBV7-6 to TRBJ2-3; TRBD1 or TRBD2 may be the D gene (5 bases each). The germline gives CDR1 SGHVS, CDR2 FNYEAQ. V dropped 5 bases and J dropped 6 bases, with 18 bases sitting between them. The CDR3 has 15 amino acids. CDR3 nucleotide sequence: TGTGCCAGCAGCCCCGGGACCGAGGCTTGGGATACGCAGTATTTT. This sequence encodes CASSPGTEAWDTQYF.